Each of the 2 T cell receptor beta chains below was sequenced from the same sample in a study of vaccination and CD4 T cells after COVID-19. This sample's treatment: roughly 10-day PBMC culture with coronavirus spike peptide pools or control peptides (ViraFEST assay). Gathered ahead of the COVID-19 pandemic (2011-2018) were the CD4+ T cells of the unexposed donor. For these receptors, no antigen is known. Sequence data for DNA of cultured CD4+ T cells were generated by the Oncomine TCR Beta short-read assay. TCRdb processed the PCR reads anew with MiXCR; each CDR3 protein has one entry. Among about 7,200 distinct CDR3 sequences listed, about 41% were seen once. What was sequenced was CD4+ T cells from blood, cultured in vitro. These receptors were collected from a human donor in good health.

The V gene is TRBV6-1, the J gene TRBJ2-5; TRBD1 might be the D (6 bases). The CDR3 loop spans 16 amino acids. Trimming left V 4 bases short and J 4 bases short, with 19 bases between. CDR1 is MNHNS, CDR2 SASEGT, per germline. CDR3 DNA sequence: TGTGCCAGCAGTGCCTTAGCGACAGGCACAGGAGAGACCCAGTACTTC. Protein product: CASSALATGTGETQYF.

The chain couples TRBV7-9 to TRBJ1-2; D uncertain. V was pared by 0 bases and J by 0 bases, with 5 bases between. The CDR3 is made up of 14 amino acids. The germline CDR1 and CDR2 sequences are SEHNR and FQNEAQ (reference sequence). CDR3 region: CASSLATPNYGYTF. CDR3 nucleotides: TGTGCCAGCAGCTTAGCCACACCTAACTATGGCTACACCTTC.